The 25 T cell receptor beta chains presented below share a single source sample, sequenced in a study of T cell changes during pregnancy in multiple sclerosis. Some clones are missing from TCRdb's copy, which holds only in-frame ones; the method was immunoSEQ multiplex PCR. The sample comprises fewer than 75,000 clones, around 93% of which are singletons, and approximately 3.8% rests with the top ten. The sequencing used peripheral blood, collected after pregnancy. These receptors all stem from a female donor in good health, enrolled as a control in a pregnancy study.

The chain employs TRBV10-3 and TRBJ2-7, with D perhaps TRBD1 (5 bases). This CDR3 spans 18 amino acids. V was shortened by 0 bases and J by 3 bases, with 21 bases between the two germline ends. Per germline, CDR1 ENHRY and CDR2 SYGVKD. The CDR3 nucleotides read TGTGCCATCAGTGAGTCGATTTTTTCCGCCAGGGTTAGCTACGAGCAGTACTTC. Protein: CAISESIFSARVSYEQYF.

This chain uses TRBV28 with TRBJ2-1; the match to TRBD2 covers 9 bases. The J segment lost 7 bases and the V segment lost 2 bases, leaving 0 bases of the junction unmatched. Germline CDR1 MDHEN, CDR2 SYDVKM. The CDR3 is 13 amino acids. This CDR3 is CASSLTSGNEQFF. The CDR3, as DNA: TGTGCCAGCAGTTTAACTAGCGGGAATGAGCAGTTCTTC.

This rearrangement joins TRBV7-2 to TRBJ2-5, with TRBD2 matching 13 bases. CDR1 is SGHTA, CDR2 FQGNSA, per germline. Losses at the gene ends were 2 bases for V and 2 bases for J; bases not matched to a gene: 8. The CDR3 runs to 18 residues. For the CDR3, the DNA is TGTGCCAGCAGCTTAACCTTCGGACTAGCGGGAGAACAAGAGACCCAGTACTTC. Its translation: CASSLTFGLAGEQETQYF. Combining the CDR3 with reference TRBV7-2 and TRBJ2-5 gives the whole variable domain GAGVSQSPSNKVTEKGKDVELRCDPISGHTALYWYRQSLGQGLEFLIYFQGNSAPDKSGLPSDRFSAERTGGSVSTLTIQRTQQEDSAVYLCASSLTFGLAGEQETQYFGPGTRLLVL.

J is TRBJ2-7 and V is TRBV10-3; D is possibly TRBD2 (5 bases). Germline V CDR1 and CDR2: ENHRY, SYGVKD. V was clipped by 0 bases and J by 2 bases, with 8 bases between them. The CDR3 length is 14 residues. Here the CDR3 reads CAISESSGAYEQYF. The CDR3, as DNA: TGTGCCATCAGTGAGTCATCCGGGGCCTACGAGCAGTACTTC.

The V call is TRBV4-1, the J call TRBJ1-1, with a possible D match to TRBD1 (6 bases). V was cut by 4 bases and J by 5 bases, with 26 bases left in between. This CDR3 is 18 amino acids long. The germline V gene has CDR1 MGHRA and CDR2 YSYEKL. The CDR3 protein is CASSPGGSISEEVTEAFF. CDR3 coding DNA: TGCGCCAGCAGCCCTGGGGGCAGTATCTCCGAGGAAGTAACTGAAGCTTTCTTT.

The chain carries TRBV2 and TRBJ2-5; TRBD1 is a possible D gene (6 bases). The germline V gene encodes CDR1 SNHLY and CDR2 FYNNEI. The germline V and J ends were trimmed by 3 bases and 5 bases, with 10 bases remaining between them. The CDR3 runs to 13 residues. This CDR3 is CASSDWGQETQYF. CDR3 nucleotides: TGTGCCAGCAGTGACTGGGGGCAGGAGACCCAGTACTTC.

The CDR3 coding sequence is TGTGCCAGCAGCAATCAGGGGGCGACCTCCACCGGGGAGCTGTTTTTT. The encoded protein is CASSNQGATSTGELFF. The rearrangement links TRBV7-9 to TRBJ2-2, with 8 bases fitting TRBD1. Trimming at V came to 5 bases and at J to 4 bases, leaving 9 bases not matched to a gene. Germline-derived CDR1 and CDR2 are SEHNR and FQNEAQ (reference sequence). This CDR3 spans 16 amino acids.

The chain has TRBV18 and TRBJ1-1; D gene unclear. This CDR3 contains 14 residues. With 6 bases removed from V and 4 bases from J, the gap between germline ends came to 15 bases. The germline CDR1 and CDR2 sequences are KGHSH and LQKENI. As DNA, the CDR3 is TGTGCCAGCTCGCCCCGGGTTGACGCCACTGAAGCTTTCTTT. Translated: CASSPRVDATEAFF. Full variable domain (rest looked up from reference TRBV18 and TRBJ1-1): NAGVMQNPRHLVRRRGQEARLRCSPMKGHSHVYWYRQLPEEGLKFMVYLQKENIIDESGMPKERFSAEFPKEGPSILRIQQVVRGDSAAYFCASSPRVDATEAFFGQGTRLTVV.

This clone was seen only once. V usage is TRBV9 and J usage is TRBJ2-3, with D possibly being TRBD2 (6 bases). CDR1 SGDLS and CDR2 YYNGEE come from the germline V gene. V was clipped by 3 bases and J by 0 bases, with 14 bases between them. There are 16 residues in the CDR3. CDR3 amino acids: CASSEGWAGSTDTQYF. Here the CDR3 DNA reads TGTGCCAGCAGCGAGGGTTGGGCGGGGAGCACAGATACGCAGTATTTT.

The chain links TRBV19 to TRBJ2-3; unclear D gene. Looked up from germline, CDR1 is LNHDA and CDR2 is SQIVND (reference sequence). V was pared by 3 bases and J by 8 bases, with 6 bases between. This CDR3 spans 11 amino acids. The CDR3 DNA is TGTGCCAGTAGTATCGGTTCTACGCAGTATTTT. Protein product: CASSIGSTQYF. Full variable domain (remainder filled in from reference TRBV19 and TRBJ2-3): DGGITQSPKYLFRKEGQNVTLSCEQNLNHDAMYWYRQDPGQGLRLIYYSQIVNDFQKGDIAEGYSVSREKKESFPLTVTSAQKNPTAFYLCASSIGSTQYFGPGTRLTVL.

The chain carries TRBV28 and TRBJ2-3; 11 bases agree with TRBD2. The J segment lost 2 bases and the V segment lost 10 bases, leaving 20 bases of the junction unmatched. This CDR3 is 19 amino acids long. Germline V CDR1 and CDR2: MDHEN, SYDVKM. In DNA form, the CDR3 reads TGTGCCACCGCCCGTTTAGCGGGAGGGCGAAATACTCCCACAGATACGCAGTATTTT. Amino acid sequence: CATARLAGGRNTPTDTQYF.

The V and J genes are TRBV30 and TRBJ1-1; 11 nucleotides agree with TRBD1. Per the germline V gene, CDR1 is GTSNPN and CDR2 is SVGIG (reference sequence). Losses at the gene ends were 4 bases for V and 0 bases for J; bases not matched to a gene: 4. This CDR3 region has 15 residues. CDR3 amino acids: CAWMGQGDLNTEAFF. DNA for the CDR3: TGTGCCTGGATGGGACAGGGGGACCTGAACACTGAAGCTTTCTTT.

The chain combines TRBV7-9 with TRBJ2-7; unclear D gene. V dropped 4 bases and J dropped 0 bases, with 13 bases sitting between them. Per the germline V gene, CDR1 is SEHNR and CDR2 is FQNEAQ (reference sequence). The CDR3 is 15 amino acids. The CDR3 sequence: CASSSPQSASYEQYF. DNA for the CDR3: TGTGCCAGCAGCTCCCCGCAGAGCGCCTCCTACGAGCAGTACTTC. Using reference TRBV7-9 and TRBJ2-7 for the parts outside the CDR3, the full variable domain is DTGVSQNPRHKITKRGQNVTFRCDPISEHNRLYWYRQTLGQGPEFLTYFQNEAQLEKSRLLSDRFSAERPKGSFSTLEIQRTEQGDSAMYLCASSSPQSASYEQYFGPGTRLTVT.

This chain joins TRBV7-2 and TRBJ2-1; perhaps TRBD2 as D (6 bases). Trimming cost V 5 bases and J 2 bases, with 16 bases left between them. The germline V gene has CDR1 SGHTA and CDR2 FQGNSA. CDR3 size: 16 residues. The CDR3 DNA sequence: TGTGCCAGCAGCCTCCGGATGGGGACTCCCTACAATGAGCAGTTCTTC. Translating gives CASSLRMGTPYNEQFF.

This clone was counted a single time. The chain uses TRBV9 and TRBJ1-4; D unresolved. CDR1 and CDR2 from the germline V gene are SGDLS and YYNGEE. V dropped 4 bases and J dropped 1 base, with 17 bases sitting between them. CDR3 length: 17 residues. CDR3 in DNA: TGTGCCAGCAGCTATAGTTCGACTGGGAGAACTAATGAAAAACTGTTTTTT. It specifies CASSYSSTGRTNEKLFF.

The CDR3 sequence is CASSQEEGRNTEAFF. The CDR3 DNA sequence: TGCGCCAGCAGCCAAGAGGAGGGGAGGAACACTGAAGCTTTCTTT. The chain is built from TRBV4-1 and TRBJ1-1; TRBD1 is a possible D gene (5 bases). The germline gives CDR1 MGHRA, CDR2 YSYEKL. The V gene lost 0 bases and the J gene lost 1 base, with 9 bases spanning the gap. The CDR3 runs to 15 residues.

The chain combines TRBV5-4 with TRBJ1-2, with a possible D match to TRBD1 (5 bases). This CDR3 comprises 16 residues. The V gene's germline CDR1 is SGHNT and CDR2 YYREEE (reference sequence). Trimming took off 0 bases at V and 1 base at J, with 13 bases between the two ends. For the CDR3, the DNA is TGTGCCAGCAGCTTGGGGGATACAGGATTTAACTATGGCTACACCTTC. Translated: CASSLGDTGFNYGYTF.

The chain employs TRBV30 and TRBJ2-7, with D possibly being TRBD1 (6 bases). Germline V gene lookup returns CDR1 GTSNPN and CDR2 SVGIG (reference sequence). CDR3 length equals 14 residues. V lost 4 bases and J lost 0, with 13 bases in between. Here the CDR3 DNA reads TGTGCCTGGAACAGGGATTCTAGCTCCTACGAGCAGTACTTC. This encodes CAWNRDSSSYEQYF.

CDR3 coding DNA: TGTGCCAGCTCCCCTGAAGCGGCACTCTCCTACGAGCAGTACTTC. This codes for CASSPEAALSYEQYF. The genes are TRBV19 and TRBJ2-7, with D tentatively TRBD2 (5 bases). The CDR3 is 15 amino acids. Trimming removed 9 bases at V and 0 bases at J, with 18 bases between. From germline, CDR1 is LNHDA and CDR2 SQIVND (reference sequence).

The rearrangement links TRBV2 to TRBJ2-5; D gene unclear. V shed 8 bases and J shed 5 bases, with 12 bases lying between them. CDR3 length: 12 amino acids. The germline V gene has CDR1 SNHLY and CDR2 FYNNEI. The CDR3 sequence: CASEQNRETQYF. For the CDR3, the DNA is TGTGCCAGCGAACAGAACCGGGAGACCCAGTACTTC.

The CDR3 is CSVARTGQIQETQYF. The CDR3 nucleotides are TGCAGCGTTGCTAGGACAGGCCAAATTCAAGAGACCCAGTACTTC. The chain combines TRBV29-1 with TRBJ2-5; TRBD1 aligns across 7 bases. V shed 4 bases and J 2 bases; nucleotides not matched to a gene: 10. Germline CDR1 and CDR2: SQVTM and ANQGSEA. This CDR3 comprises 15 residues.

The genes are TRBV5-5 and TRBJ2-1; TRBD2 agrees at 7 bases. Germline V gene sequence: CDR1 SGHKS, CDR2 YYEKEE (reference sequence). The CDR3 extends over 14 amino acids. The junction had 5 bases not matched to a gene; V was cut back by 1 base and J by 7 bases. The CDR3 here is CASSLNPGGNEQFF. CDR3 nucleotide sequence: TGTGCCAGCAGCTTGAACCCCGGGGGGAATGAGCAGTTCTTC. The full variable domain, in which reference TRBV5-5 and TRBJ2-1 provide the parts outside the CDR3, is DAGVTQSPTHLIKTRGQQVTLRCSPISGHKSVSWYQQVLGQGPQFIFQYYEKEERGRGNFPDRFSARQFPNYSSELNVNALLLGDSALYLCASSLNPGGNEQFFGPGTRLTVL.

V and J are TRBV7-9 and TRBJ2-7, with D possibly matching TRBD1 (5 bases). The V end was cut by 7 bases, the J end by 0 bases, with 13 bases between. The length of the CDR3 is 14 residues. Per the germline V gene, CDR1 is SEHNR and CDR2 is FQNEAQ (reference sequence). The CDR3 protein is CASTPGMSSYEQYF. In nucleotides, the CDR3 is TGTGCCAGCACCCCAGGGATGAGCTCCTACGAGCAGTACTTC.

This chain uses TRBV9 with TRBJ2-7; the D is unclear. This CDR3 has 15 amino acids. The germline V gene has CDR1 SGDLS and CDR2 YYNGEE. The V end lost 1 base, the J end lost 0 bases, and 11 bases lay between the germline ends. Here the CDR3 DNA reads TGTGCCAGCAGCGTACAGGCGACATTCTCCTACGAGCAGTACTTC. This translates into CASSVQATFSYEQYF.

This clone was found once. V and J are TRBV19 and TRBJ2-2; tentatively, D is TRBD1 (7 bases). The germline V and J ends were trimmed by 8 bases and 4 bases, with 14 bases remaining between them. Germline V gene lookup returns CDR1 LNHDA and CDR2 SQIVND (reference sequence). The CDR3 length is 14 residues. The CDR3 DNA reads TGTGCCAGTGGTCGACAGGGACTCACCGGGGAGCTGTTTTTT. Protein sequence: CASGRQGLTGELFF.